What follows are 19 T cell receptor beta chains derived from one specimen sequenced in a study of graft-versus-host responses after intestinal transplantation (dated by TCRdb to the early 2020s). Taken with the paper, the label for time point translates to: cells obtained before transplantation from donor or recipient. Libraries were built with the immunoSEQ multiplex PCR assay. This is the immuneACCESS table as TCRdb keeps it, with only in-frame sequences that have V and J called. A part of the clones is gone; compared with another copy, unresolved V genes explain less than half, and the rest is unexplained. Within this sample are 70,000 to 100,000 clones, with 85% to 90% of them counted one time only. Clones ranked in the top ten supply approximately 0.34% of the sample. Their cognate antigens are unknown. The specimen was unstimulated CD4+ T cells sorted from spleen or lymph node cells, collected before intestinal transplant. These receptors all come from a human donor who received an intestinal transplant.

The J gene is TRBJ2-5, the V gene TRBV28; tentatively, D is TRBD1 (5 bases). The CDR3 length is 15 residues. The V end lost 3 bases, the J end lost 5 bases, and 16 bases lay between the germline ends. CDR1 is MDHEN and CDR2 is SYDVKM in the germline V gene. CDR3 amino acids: CASSLVLTDRETQYF. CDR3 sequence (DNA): TGTGCCAGCAGTTTGGTGTTGACAGATAGGGAGACCCAGTACTTC.

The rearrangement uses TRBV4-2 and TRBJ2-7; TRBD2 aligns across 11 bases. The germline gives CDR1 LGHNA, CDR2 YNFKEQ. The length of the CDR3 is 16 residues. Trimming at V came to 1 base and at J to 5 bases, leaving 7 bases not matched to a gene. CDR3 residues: CASSQGSASGGNEQYF. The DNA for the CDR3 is TGTGCCAGCAGCCAAGGTTCCGCTAGCGGGGGGAACGAGCAGTACTTC.

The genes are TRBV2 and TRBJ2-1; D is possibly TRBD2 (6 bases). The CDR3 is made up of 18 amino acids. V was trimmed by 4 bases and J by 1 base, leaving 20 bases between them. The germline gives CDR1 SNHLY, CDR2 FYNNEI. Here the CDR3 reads CASSGSPGASESYNEQFF. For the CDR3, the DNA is TGTGCCAGCAGTGGGAGCCCCGGGGCTAGCGAGTCCTACAATGAGCAGTTCTTC.

DNA for the CDR3: TGTGCCAGCAGCTTTACAGGGACAACAGATACGCAGTATTTT. This gives the protein CASSFTGTTDTQYF. The gene calls are TRBV7-6 and TRBJ2-3; tentatively, D is TRBD1 (6 bases). The CDR3 has 14 amino acids. Deletions cut 3 bases from V and 3 bases from J, with 10 bases between. Germline assignment: CDR1 SGHVS and CDR2 FNYEAQ. Full variable domain (outside the CDR3, taken from reference TRBV7-6 and TRBJ2-3): GAGVSQSPRYKVTKRGQDVALRCDPISGHVSLYWYRQALGQGPEFLTYFNYEAQQDKSGLPNDRFSAERPEGSISTLTIQRTEQRDSAMYRCASSFTGTTDTQYFGPGTRLTVL.

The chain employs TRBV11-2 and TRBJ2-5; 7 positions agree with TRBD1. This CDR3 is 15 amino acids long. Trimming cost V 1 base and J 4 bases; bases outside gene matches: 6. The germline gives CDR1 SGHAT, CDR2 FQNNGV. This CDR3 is CASSLGRGQGETQYF. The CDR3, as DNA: TGTGCCAGCAGCTTAGGAAGGGGGCAGGGAGAGACCCAGTACTTC.

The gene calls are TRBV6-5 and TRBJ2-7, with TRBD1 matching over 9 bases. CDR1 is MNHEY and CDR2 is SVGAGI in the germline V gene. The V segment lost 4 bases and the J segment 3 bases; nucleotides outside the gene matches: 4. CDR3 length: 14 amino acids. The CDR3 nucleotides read TGTGCCAGCAGTTCCGGGACAGGGAACTACGAGCAGTACTTC. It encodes CASSSGTGNYEQYF.

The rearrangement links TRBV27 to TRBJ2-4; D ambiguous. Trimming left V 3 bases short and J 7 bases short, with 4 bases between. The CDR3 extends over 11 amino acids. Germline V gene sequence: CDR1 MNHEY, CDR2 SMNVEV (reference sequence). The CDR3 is CASSFMNIQYF. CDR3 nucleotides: TGTGCCAGCAGTTTTATGAACATTCAGTACTTC.

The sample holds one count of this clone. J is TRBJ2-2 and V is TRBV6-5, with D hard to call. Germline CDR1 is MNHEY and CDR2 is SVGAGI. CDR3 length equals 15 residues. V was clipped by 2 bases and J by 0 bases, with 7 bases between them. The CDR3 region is CASSYGPANTGELFF. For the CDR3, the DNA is TGTGCCAGCAGTTACGGGCCTGCGAACACCGGGGAGCTGTTTTTT.

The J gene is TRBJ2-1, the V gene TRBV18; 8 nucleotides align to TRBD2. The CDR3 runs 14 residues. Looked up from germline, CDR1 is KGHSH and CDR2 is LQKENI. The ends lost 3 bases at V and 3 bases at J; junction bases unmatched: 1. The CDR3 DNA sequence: TGTGCCAGCTCACCTAGCGGGGTCTACAATGAGCAGTTCTTC. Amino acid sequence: CASSPSGVYNEQFF.

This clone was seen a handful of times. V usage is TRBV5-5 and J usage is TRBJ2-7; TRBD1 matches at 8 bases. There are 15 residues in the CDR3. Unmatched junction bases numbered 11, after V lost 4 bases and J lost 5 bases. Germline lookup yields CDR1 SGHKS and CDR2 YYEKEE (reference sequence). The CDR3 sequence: CASSSTGQGSDEQYF. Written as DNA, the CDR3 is TGTGCCAGCAGCAGCACCGGACAGGGCAGCGACGAGCAGTACTTC.

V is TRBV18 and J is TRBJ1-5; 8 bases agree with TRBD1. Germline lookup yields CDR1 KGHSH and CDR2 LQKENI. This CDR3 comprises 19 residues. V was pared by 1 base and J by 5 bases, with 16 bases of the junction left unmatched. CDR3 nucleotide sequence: TGTGCCAGCTCACCACGGGCCGCAGGGGGCGCGTTATGGGATCAGCCCCAGCATTTT. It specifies CASSPRAAGGALWDQPQHF.

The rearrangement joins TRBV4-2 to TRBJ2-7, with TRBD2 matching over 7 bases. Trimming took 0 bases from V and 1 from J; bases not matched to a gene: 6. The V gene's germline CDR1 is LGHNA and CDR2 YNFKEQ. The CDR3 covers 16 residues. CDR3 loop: CASSQDWAGASYEQYF. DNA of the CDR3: TGTGCCAGCAGCCAAGATTGGGCGGGAGCGTCCTACGAGCAGTACTTC.

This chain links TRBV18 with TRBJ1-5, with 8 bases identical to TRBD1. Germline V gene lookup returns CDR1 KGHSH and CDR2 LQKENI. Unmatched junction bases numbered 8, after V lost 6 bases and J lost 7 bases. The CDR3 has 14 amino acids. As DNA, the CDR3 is TGTGCCAGCTCCCCGGGACAGGACCCACAGCCCCAGCATTTT. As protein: CASSPGQDPQPQHF.

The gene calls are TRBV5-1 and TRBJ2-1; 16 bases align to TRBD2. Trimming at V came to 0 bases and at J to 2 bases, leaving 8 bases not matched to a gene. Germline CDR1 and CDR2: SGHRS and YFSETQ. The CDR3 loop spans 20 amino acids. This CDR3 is CASSLDDGTSGRVPYNEQFF. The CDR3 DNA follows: TGCGCCAGCAGCTTGGATGACGGGACTAGCGGGAGGGTCCCCTACAATGAGCAGTTCTTC.

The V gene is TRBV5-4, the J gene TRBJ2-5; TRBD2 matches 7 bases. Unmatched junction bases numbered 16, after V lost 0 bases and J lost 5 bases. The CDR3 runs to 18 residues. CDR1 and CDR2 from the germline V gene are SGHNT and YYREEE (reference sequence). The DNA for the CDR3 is TGTGCCAGCAGCTTGGGGCCGTTAGGTGGTGACGGGGGGGAGACCCAGTACTTC. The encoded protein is CASSLGPLGGDGGETQYF.

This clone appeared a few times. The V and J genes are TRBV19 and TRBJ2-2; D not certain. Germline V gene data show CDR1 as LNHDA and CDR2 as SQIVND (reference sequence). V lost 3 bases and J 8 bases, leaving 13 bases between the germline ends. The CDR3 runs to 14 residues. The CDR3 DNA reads TGTGCCAGTAGTATTTCGGGTGTAATGGGGGAGCTGTTTTTT. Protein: CASSISGVMGELFF.

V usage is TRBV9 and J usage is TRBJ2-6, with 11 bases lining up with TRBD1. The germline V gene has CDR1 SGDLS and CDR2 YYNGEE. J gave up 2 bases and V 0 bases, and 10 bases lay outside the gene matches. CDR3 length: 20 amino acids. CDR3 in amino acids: CASSVGGTGGKPPGANVLTF. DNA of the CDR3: TGTGCCAGCAGCGTAGGCGGGACAGGGGGAAAACCGCCTGGGGCCAACGTCCTGACTTTC.

CDR3: CAWSVKGYQPQHF. Here the CDR3 DNA reads TGTGCCTGGAGTGTAAAGGGGTATCAGCCCCAGCATTTT. This chain joins TRBV30 and TRBJ1-5; possibly TRBD1 for D (5 bases). Trimming removed 0 bases at V and 5 bases at J, with 8 bases between. This CDR3 spans 13 amino acids. Germline V lookup: CDR1 GTSNPN, CDR2 SVGIG (reference sequence).

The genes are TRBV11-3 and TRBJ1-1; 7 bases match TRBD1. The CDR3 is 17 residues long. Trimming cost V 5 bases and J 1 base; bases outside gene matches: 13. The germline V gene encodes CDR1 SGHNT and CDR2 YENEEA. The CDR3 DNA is TGTGCCAGCAGCCCTGCTGACGCGGACAGGAGGAACACTGAAGCTTTCTTT. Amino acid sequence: CASSPADADRRNTEAFF. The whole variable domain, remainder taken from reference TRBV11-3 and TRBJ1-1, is EAGVVQSPRYKIIEKKQPVAFWCNPISGHNTLYWYLQNLGQGPELLIRYENEEAVDDSQLPKDRFSAERLKGVDSTLKIQPAELGDSAVYLCASSPADADRRNTEAFFGQGTRLTVV.